Shown below are 14 T cell receptor beta chains from a single sample sequenced in a study of shared clonotypes between healthy human individuals. The method was immunoSEQ multiplex PCR; TCRdb's version includes in-frame clones alone and lacks a portion of them. Of about 1,900,000 clones in the sample, approximately 95% were seen once. CD8 cells regarded as naive lacked CD45RO, were positively chosen for CCR7, and omitted terminally differentiated effector memory CD45RA+ cells. Sample: naive CD8+ T cells sorted from blood. These receptors all come from a man between 18 and 29 years old in good health.

This clone was observed once. The chain is built from TRBV4-1 and TRBJ1-6, with a tentative D call TRBD1 (6 bases). This CDR3 contains 15 residues. The germline V gene has CDR1 MGHRA and CDR2 YSYEKL. The V and J ends lost 0 bases and 13 bases respectively, with 16 bases between them. Written as DNA, the CDR3 is TGCGCCAGCAGCCAAGAAGGGGGGGGTGGATGGCCCCTCCACTTT. Translated, it gives CASSQEGGGGWPLHF.

The chain couples TRBV6-5 to TRBJ2-3; D might be TRBD1 (5 bases). The CDR3 extends over 15 amino acids. Trimming cost V 2 bases and J 0 bases, with 9 bases left between them. The V gene's germline CDR1 is MNHEY and CDR2 SVGAGI. As DNA, the CDR3 is TGTGCCAGCAGTTACGCAGGGTACAGCACAGATACGCAGTATTTT. This translates into CASSYAGYSTDTQYF.

V gene TRBV5-1 combines with J gene TRBJ1-5; D is undetermined. The length of the CDR3 is 15 residues. Deletions cut 3 bases from V and 4 bases from J, with 14 bases between. The germline V gene encodes CDR1 SGHRS and CDR2 YFSETQ. The CDR3 bases are TGCGCCAGCAGCTCGACTCCTGGGGTAAATCAGCCCCAGCATTTT. The encoded protein is CASSSTPGVNQPQHF.

V usage is TRBV30 and J usage is TRBJ1-3; 7 positions match TRBD1. The CDR3 is 14 residues long. J lost 0 bases, V lost 6 bases, and 5 bases had no gene match. Germline CDR1 is GTSNPN and CDR2 is SVGIG (reference sequence). The CDR3: CACQGVSSGNTIYF. The CDR3 region has the DNA TGTGCCTGCCAGGGGGTCAGCTCTGGAAACACCATATATTTT.

This clone was seen a single time. The chain employs TRBV7-9 and TRBJ1-2; TRBD1 matches at 8 bases. This CDR3 is built from 15 residues. Germline assignment: CDR1 SEHNR and CDR2 FQNEAQ (reference sequence). V was pared by 6 bases and J by 3 bases, with 9 bases of the junction left unmatched. DNA of the CDR3: TGTGCCAGCAGTAAGGGGACAGGAGATTACTATGGCTACACCTTC. It is translated as CASSKGTGDYYGYTF.

This chain joins TRBV12-5 and TRBJ2-7; perhaps TRBD1 as D (5 bases). Looked up from germline, CDR1 is LGHNT and CDR2 is FRNRAP. The CDR3 runs 17 residues. Trimming pared 1 base from V and 0 bases from J, leaving 16 bases between. CDR3 protein: CASGLGHLRVSSYEQYF. For the CDR3, the DNA is TGTGCTAGTGGTTTGGGCCACCTCAGGGTTAGCTCCTACGAGCAGTACTTC.

V usage is TRBV19 and J usage is TRBJ2-7; D possibly corresponds to TRBD1 (5 bases). This CDR3 is 14 amino acids long. Germline V gene lookup returns CDR1 LNHDA and CDR2 SQIVND (reference sequence). V was shortened by 1 base and J by 7 bases, with 14 bases between the two germline ends. CDR3: CASSIVAGIDEQYF. The CDR3 coding sequence is TGTGCCAGTAGTATAGTGGCAGGGATCGATGAGCAGTACTTC.

V and J are TRBV7-9 and TRBJ2-7, with TRBD2 identical over 10 bases. CDR3 size: 13 residues. Germline CDR1 and CDR2: SEHNR and FQNEAQ (reference sequence). The junction had 4 bases not matched to a gene; V was cut back by 10 bases and J by 1 base. DNA for the CDR3: TGTGCCACCGGGACTAGCGTATCCTACGAGCAGTACTTC. Its protein is CATGTSVSYEQYF.

The chain uses TRBV10-2 and TRBJ1-1, with no clear D. The CDR3 is 12 amino acids. V was trimmed by 2 bases and J by 7 bases, leaving 8 bases between them. Germline V gene lookup returns CDR1 WSHSY and CDR2 SAAADI. The CDR3 region is CASSEGVGEAFF. The CDR3 DNA reads as TGCGCCAGCAGTGAGGGAGTCGGTGAAGCTTTCTTT.

V and J are TRBV5-8 and TRBJ2-7; the match to TRBD1 covers 9 bases. The CDR3 has 15 residues. With 3 bases clipped from V and 2 bases from J, the junction kept 6 bases outside the gene matches. From germline, CDR1 is SGHTS and CDR2 YDEGEE. CDR3 bases: TGTGCCAGCAGCTCTACAGGGGGCGGGCCCTACGAGCAGTACTTC. This codes for CASSSTGGGPYEQYF.

In the case of this clone: Other DNA variants within this sample encode the same CDR3. The J gene is TRBJ2-7, the V gene TRBV4-3; TRBD2 might be the D (6 bases). The germline V gene has CDR1 LGHNA and CDR2 YSLEER. The V gene lost 1 base and the J gene lost 2 bases, with 6 bases spanning the gap. The CDR3 is 13 amino acids. In DNA, the CDR3 is TGCGCCAGCAGCCAAGGGGGGGCCTACGAGCAGTACTTC. Translated, it gives CASSQGGAYEQYF.

The chain employs TRBV6-6 and TRBJ2-1; 7 nucleotides match TRBD1. Germline CDR1 reads MNHNY; CDR2 reads SVGAGI (reference sequence). Unmatched junction bases numbered 0, after V lost 0 bases and J lost 4 bases. The CDR3 runs 14 residues. The CDR3 DNA reads TGTGCCAGCAGTTACTCGGGACAGTACAATGAGCAGTTCTTC. This codes for CASSYSGQYNEQFF.

In DNA, the CDR3 is TGTGCCAGCAGTGAGGGGCAGCTAAACACCGGGGAGCTGTTTTTT. This sequence encodes CASSEGQLNTGELFF. V is TRBV2 and J is TRBJ2-2, with a possible D match to TRBD1 (5 bases). This CDR3 contains 15 residues. CDR1 SNHLY and CDR2 FYNNEI come from the germline V gene. Trimming left V 3 bases short and J 2 bases short, with 10 bases between.

This chain links TRBV5-8 with TRBJ2-1, with 7 bases matching TRBD2. The CDR3 has 16 residues. With V trimmed by 2 bases and J by 2 bases, 7 bases remained unmatched. Germline V gene data show CDR1 as SGHTS and CDR2 as YDEGEE. DNA for the CDR3: TGTGCCAGCAGCTTCTTCGCGGGAGTCGCCTACAATGAGCAGTTCTTC. Translating it yields CASSFFAGVAYNEQFF.